This T cell receptor (beta chain) is from a study of regulatory T cells in long-lasting Graves disease. Study results and caveats: Peripheral blood was the sole material, not thyroid tissue. A reduction in accuracy may have resulted from the small sample size.

iRepertoire HTBI primers and Arm-PCR of CDR3 regions built TCR beta libraries. TCRdb itself ran the multiplex PCR reads through MiXCR, one entry per CDR3 protein. This sample has approximately 400,000 distinct CDR3 sequences, with approximately 15% found just once. This sample's time point: newly diagnosed GD, antithyroid drugs for less than 3 months. PBMC RNA was the source of the TCR library. This clonotype was seen once. Its matching antigen is unknown. The data were also submitted as part of a second study, on T cells in Graves' hyperthyroidism and ophthalmopathy. From that report: Stable Graves' hyperthyroidism meant no ophthalmopathy progression within 18 months. Most thyroid clonotypes that were expanded above 0.001 also turned up in blood.

The sequenced sample was peripheral blood mononuclear cells (PBMCs), obtained at new diagnosis, from a patient treated with antithyroid drugs. This clonotype originated in a woman in her thirties or forties with Graves disease.

CDR3 loop: CSVPRKRSSYNEQFF. In nucleotides, the CDR3 is TGCAGCGTCCCCCGGAAGCGGAGCTCCTACAATGAGCAGTTCTTC. The chain uses TRBV29-1 and TRBJ2-1; D may be TRBD2 (5 bases). Trimming removed 6 bases from V and 0 bases from J, with 15 bases in between. This CDR3 is 15 amino acids long. Germline assignment: CDR1 SQVTM and CDR2 ANQGSEA.